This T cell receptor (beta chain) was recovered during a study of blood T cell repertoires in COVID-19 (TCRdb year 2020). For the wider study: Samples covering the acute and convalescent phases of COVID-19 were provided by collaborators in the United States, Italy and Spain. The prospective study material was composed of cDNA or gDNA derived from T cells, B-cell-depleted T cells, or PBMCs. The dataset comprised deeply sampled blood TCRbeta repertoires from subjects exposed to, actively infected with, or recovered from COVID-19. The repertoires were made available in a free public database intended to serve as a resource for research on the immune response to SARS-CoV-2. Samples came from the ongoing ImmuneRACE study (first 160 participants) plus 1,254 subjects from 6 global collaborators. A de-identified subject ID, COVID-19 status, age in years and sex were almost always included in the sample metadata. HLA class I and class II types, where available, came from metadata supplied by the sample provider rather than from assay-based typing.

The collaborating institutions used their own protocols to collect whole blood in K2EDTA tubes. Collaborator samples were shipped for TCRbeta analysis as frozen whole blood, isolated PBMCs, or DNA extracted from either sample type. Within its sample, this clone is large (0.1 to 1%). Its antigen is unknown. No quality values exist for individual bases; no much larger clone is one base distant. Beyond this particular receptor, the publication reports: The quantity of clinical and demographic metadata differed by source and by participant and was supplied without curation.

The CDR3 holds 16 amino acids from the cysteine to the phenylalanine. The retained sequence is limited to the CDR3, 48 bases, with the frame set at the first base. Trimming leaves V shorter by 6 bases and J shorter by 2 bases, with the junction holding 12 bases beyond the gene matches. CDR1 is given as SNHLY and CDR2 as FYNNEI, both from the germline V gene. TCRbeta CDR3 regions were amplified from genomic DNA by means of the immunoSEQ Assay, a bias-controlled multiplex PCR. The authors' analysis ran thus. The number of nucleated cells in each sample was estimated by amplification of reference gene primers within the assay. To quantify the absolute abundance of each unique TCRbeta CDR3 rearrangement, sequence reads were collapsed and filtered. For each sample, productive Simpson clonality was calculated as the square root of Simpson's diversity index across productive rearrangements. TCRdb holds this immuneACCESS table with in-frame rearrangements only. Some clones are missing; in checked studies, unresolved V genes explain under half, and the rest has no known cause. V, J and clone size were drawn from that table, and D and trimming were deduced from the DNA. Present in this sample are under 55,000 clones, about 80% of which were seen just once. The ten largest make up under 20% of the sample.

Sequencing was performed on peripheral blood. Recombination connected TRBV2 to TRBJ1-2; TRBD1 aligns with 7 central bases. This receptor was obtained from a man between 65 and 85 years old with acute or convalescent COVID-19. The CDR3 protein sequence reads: CASSALTGTWNYGYTF. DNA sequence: TGTGCCAGCAGCGCATTGACAGGGACTTGGAACTATGGCTACACCTTC. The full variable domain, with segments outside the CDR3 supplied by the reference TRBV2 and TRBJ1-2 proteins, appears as EPEVTQTPSHQVTQMGQEVILRCVPISNHLYFYWYRQILGQKVEFLVSFYNNEISEKSEIFDDQFSVERPDGSNFTLKIRSTKLEDSAMYFCASSALTGTWNYGYTFGSGTRLTVV.